The entry that follows covers one TCR beta chain sequence. V lost 3 bases and J lost 7; bases outside the gene matches: 10. This CDR3 comprises 16 residues. Germline V gene sequence: CDR1 MNHEY, CDR2 SVGAGI. This table comes from immunoSEQ multiplex PCR, and its TCRdb copy is limited to in-frame clones, with some not included. The table has about 370,000 clones, 75% to 90% seen once; the top ten hold approximately 1%. The sample is drawn from a study of blood T cell repertoires in COVID-19. Sequenced material: PBMCs or T cells enriched from blood (not recorded which). The V gene is TRBV6-5, the J gene TRBJ1-4; 8 bases line up with TRBD1. This clonotype originated in a man aged 18 to 29 who had recovered from COVID-19. CDR3 sequence reads: CASSYQNRGSGEKLFF. The CDR3 DNA is TGTGCCAGCAGTTATCAGAACAGGGGGTCGGGTGAAAAACTGTTTTTT.